This TCR beta chain was captured in a study of T cell repertoires in aging, cancer and after chemotherapy. At the level of the study: Over several months to years, re-sampled healthy donor repertoires clearly shared clones.

The template was genomic DNA from peripheral blood, not RNA. The length of the CDR3 is 15 residues. CDR1 is SGHNT and CDR2 is YYREEE in the germline V gene (reference sequence). With 7 bases clipped from V and 8 bases from J, the junction kept 8 bases outside the gene matches. A mixed TRB-A/B primer pool amplified rearranged TRB by multiplex touch-down PCR. TCRdb fed the multiplex PCR reads into MiXCR, producing one record per CDR3 protein. In the table there are 10,000 to 15,000 distinct CDR3 sequences, approximately 34% of which are singletons. The chain couples TRBV5-4 to TRBJ1-6; 11 positions match TRBD1. This sequence was found in a human donor in good health. The donor label of this sample is uncertain. The sequencing input was blood. DNA for the CDR3: TGTGCCAGCTCACGACCGGGACAGGGGGATTCACCCCTCCACTTT. This codes for CASSRPGQGDSPLHF.